The 5 T cell receptor beta chains below all came from one sample that was sequenced in a study of blood T cell repertoires in COVID-19. Data came from immunoSEQ multiplex PCR; TCRdb stores just in-frame clones and leaves some out. The sample shows approximately 170,000 clones, approximately 80% of them seen only once. Input material: PBMCs or T cells enriched from blood (not recorded which). The receptors come from a man in his forties who had recovered from COVID-19.

V usage is TRBV6-5 and J usage is TRBJ1-1, with TRBD1 as a possible D gene (5 bases). The V gene's germline CDR1 is MNHEY and CDR2 SVGAGI. V lost 4 bases, J lost 1 base, and 10 bases lay in between. The CDR3 contains 14 residues. The CDR3 spells CASSFDSSNTEAFF. DNA of the CDR3: TGTGCCAGCAGTTTTGACAGTTCGAACACTGAAGCTTTCTTT.

This clone was counted only a few times. The DNA of the CDR3 is TGTGCCTGGGGGGGAAAGGGACTAGCCTACAATGAGCAGTTCTTC. This codes for CAWGGKGLAYNEQFF. The J gene is TRBJ2-1, the V gene TRBV30; 8 bases line up with TRBD2. This CDR3 has 15 amino acids. The J segment lost 2 bases and the V segment lost 5 bases, leaving 8 bases of the junction unmatched. Germline loops: CDR1 GTSNPN, CDR2 SVGIG (reference sequence).

The gene calls are TRBV6-1 and TRBJ1-2; 7 bases are a match to TRBD1. This CDR3 comprises 16 residues. The junction had 9 bases not matched to a gene; V was cut back by 4 bases and J by 1 base. Germline assignment: CDR1 MNHNS and CDR2 SASEGT. CDR3 region: CASSVPGQAYNYGYTF. The CDR3, as DNA: TGTGCCAGCAGTGTTCCCGGACAGGCTTATAACTATGGCTACACCTTC.

V gene TRBV7-3 combines with J gene TRBJ1-2; TRBD1 matches at 7 bases. Germline CDR1 is SGHTA and CDR2 is FQGTGA. This CDR3 has 13 residues. V lost 3 bases and J lost 4; bases outside the gene matches: 2. In nucleotides, the CDR3 is TGTGCCAGCAGCTTCCAGGGGGGCTATGGCTACACCTTC. This codes for CASSFQGGYGYTF.

The rearrangement uses TRBV4-2 and TRBJ1-6, with TRBD1 identical over 7 bases. Germline V gives CDR1 LGHNA, CDR2 YNFKEQ. CDR3 length: 17 amino acids. J was trimmed by 6 bases and V by 1 base; bases with no gene match: 9. The CDR3 sequence is CASSQVGQSYRNSPLHF. In nucleotides, the CDR3 is TGTGCCAGCAGCCAAGTGGGACAGTCGTATCGTAATTCACCCCTCCACTTT.